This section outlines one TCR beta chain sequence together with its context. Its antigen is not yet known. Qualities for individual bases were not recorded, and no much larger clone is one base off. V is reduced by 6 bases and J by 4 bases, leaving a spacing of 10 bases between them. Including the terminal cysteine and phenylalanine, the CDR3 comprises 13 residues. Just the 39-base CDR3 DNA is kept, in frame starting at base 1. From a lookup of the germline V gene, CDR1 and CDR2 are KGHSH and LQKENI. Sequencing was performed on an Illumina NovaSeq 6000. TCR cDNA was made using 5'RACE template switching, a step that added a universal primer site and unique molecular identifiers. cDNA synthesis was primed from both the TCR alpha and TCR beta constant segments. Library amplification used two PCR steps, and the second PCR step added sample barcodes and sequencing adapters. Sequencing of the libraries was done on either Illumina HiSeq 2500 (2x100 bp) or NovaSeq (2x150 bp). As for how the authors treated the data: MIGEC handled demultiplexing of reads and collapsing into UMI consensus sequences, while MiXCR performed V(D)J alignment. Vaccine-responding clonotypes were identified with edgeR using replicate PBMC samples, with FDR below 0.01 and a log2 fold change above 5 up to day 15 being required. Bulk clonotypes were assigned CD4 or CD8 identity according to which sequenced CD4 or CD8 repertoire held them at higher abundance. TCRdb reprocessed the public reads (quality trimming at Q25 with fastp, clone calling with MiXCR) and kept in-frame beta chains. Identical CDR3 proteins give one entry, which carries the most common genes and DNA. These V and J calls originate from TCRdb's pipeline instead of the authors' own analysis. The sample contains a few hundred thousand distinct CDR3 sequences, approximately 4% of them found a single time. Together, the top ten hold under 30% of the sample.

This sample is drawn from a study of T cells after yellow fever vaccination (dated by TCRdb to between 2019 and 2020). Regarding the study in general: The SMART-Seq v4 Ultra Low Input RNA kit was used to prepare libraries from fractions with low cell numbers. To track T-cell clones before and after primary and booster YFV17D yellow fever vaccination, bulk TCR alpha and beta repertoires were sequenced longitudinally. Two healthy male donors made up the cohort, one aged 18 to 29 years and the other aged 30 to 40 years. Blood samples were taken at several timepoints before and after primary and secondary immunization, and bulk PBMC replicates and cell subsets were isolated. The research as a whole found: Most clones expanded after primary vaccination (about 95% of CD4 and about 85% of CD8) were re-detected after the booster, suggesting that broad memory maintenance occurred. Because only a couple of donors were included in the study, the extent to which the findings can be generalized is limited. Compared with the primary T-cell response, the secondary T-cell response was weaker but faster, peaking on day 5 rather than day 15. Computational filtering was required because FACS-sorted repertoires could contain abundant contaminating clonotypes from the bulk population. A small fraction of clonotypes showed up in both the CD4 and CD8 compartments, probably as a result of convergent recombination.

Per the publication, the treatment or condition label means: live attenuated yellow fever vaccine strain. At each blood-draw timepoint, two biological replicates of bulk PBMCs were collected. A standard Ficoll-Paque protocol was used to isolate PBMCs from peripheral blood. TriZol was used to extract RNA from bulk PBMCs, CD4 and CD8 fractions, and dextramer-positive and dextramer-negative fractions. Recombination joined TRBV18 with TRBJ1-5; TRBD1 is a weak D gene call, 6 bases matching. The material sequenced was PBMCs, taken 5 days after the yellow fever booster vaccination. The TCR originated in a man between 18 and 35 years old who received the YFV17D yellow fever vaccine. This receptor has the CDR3 CASSDQGNQPQHF. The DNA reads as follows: TGTGCCAGCTCCGACCAGGGGAATCAGCCCCAGCATTTT.